This T cell receptor beta chain came from a study of blood T cell repertoires in COVID-19. Overall study: Italy, Spain and the United States were the sources of the convalescent and acute COVID-19 samples. From T cells, B-cell-depleted T cells, or PBMCs came the material, which was cDNA or gDNA.

CDR1 MNHEY and CDR2 SVGAGI come from the germline V gene. Trimming removed 0 bases from V and 3 bases from J, with 14 bases in between. This CDR3 comprises 16 residues. In the authors' methods: Estimates of nucleated cell counts were drawn from the amplification of reference gene primers. Measured with immunoSEQ multiplex PCR; TCRdb has only the in-frame clones, and not every one. For V, J and clone size, that table is used; D and trimming come from the DNA. The sample lists 150,000 or so clones; around 84% were seen once. The sequence came from a woman aged 45-65 years in a cohort sampled during active or convalescent COVID-19. The sample taken for sequencing was peripheral blood. The gene calls are TRBV6-5 and TRBJ2-5; D not certain. Written as DNA, the CDR3 is TGTGCCAGCAGTTACTCTTTTGGCATCGAAAAAGAGACCCAGTACTTC. It encodes CASSYSFGIEKETQYF.